What follows describes a single TCR beta chain. These data belong to a study of early T cells in non-severe SARS-CoV-2 infection. TCRdb ran MiXCR on the 5' RACE reads and lists one entry per CDR3 protein. The sample records tens of thousands of distinct CDR3 sequences, under 8% being singletons. CDR3 length: 15 residues. Germline CDR1 MDHEN, CDR2 SYDVKM. The ends lost 7 bases at V and 1 base at J; junction bases unmatched: 7. The chain carries TRBV28 and TRBJ2-3; 8 bases are a match to TRBD2. Sequencing was done on a sample of whole blood. The clonotype comes from an adult who was a healthcare worker with PCR-confirmed SARS-CoV-2 infection or an uninfected control (not recorded which). In DNA form, the CDR3 reads TGTGCCAGCACCTCCCCAGCGGGGGGCACAGATACGCAGTATTTT. Translated: CASTSPAGGTDTQYF.